Listed below are T cell receptor beta chains from one sample, sequenced in a study of shared clonotypes between healthy human individuals. The table came from immunoSEQ multiplex PCR; TCRdb's copy has only in-frame clones and leaves some out. In the table there are about 2.2 million clones, roughly 93% of which are singletons. Material for sequencing was naive CD8+ T cells from PBMCs. These receptors were taken from a man between 18 and 29 years old in good health. Some clones in this sample may be carry-over from other donors' samples. Each CDR3 is given with its conserved first and last residue. Fields, in order: V gene, D gene, J gene, clone size, CDR3 protein, CDR3 DNA. D genes are given only for firm matches. Not every row has a clone size; where given, it reads once, few, many or a size class.

TRBV27	-	TRBJ2-7	-	CASSLSITTQNYEQYF	TGTGCCAGCAGTTTAAGTATCACTACCCAAAATTACGAGCAGTACTTC
TRBV28	-	TRBJ1-5	-	CASSPYSNQPQHF	TGTGCCAGCAGTCCCTACAGTAATCAGCCCCAGCATTTT
TRBV5-8	-	TRBJ1-1	-	CASSRGETEAFF	TGTGCCAGCAGCCGGGGGGAAACTGAAGCTTTCTTT
TRBV2	-	TRBJ2-7	-	CASSEWVGVYEQYF	TGTGCCAGCAGTGAATGGGTCGGGGTCTACGAGCAGTACTTC
TRBV7-9	-	TRBJ2-3	-	CASSFPGSRGTDTQYF	TGTGCCAGCAGCTTTCCCGGATCTAGGGGGACAGATACGCAGTATTTT
TRBV7-6	-	TRBJ2-7	-	CASSLGDGVPYEQYF	TGTGCCAGCAGCTTAGGGGATGGGGTCCCCTACGAGCAGTACTTC
TRBV21-1	-	TRBJ2-1	-	CASSKYAPLSLANEQFF	TGTGCCAGCAGCAAATACGCCCCCCTTTCCCTAGCCAATGAGCAGTTCTTC
TRBV7-9	-	TRBJ2-2	-	CATTYFATGELFF	TGTGCCACCACCTATTTCGCCACCGGGGAGCTGTTTTTT
TRBV11-2	TRBD2	TRBJ2-7	-	CASSSLAGGFSYEQYF	TGTGCCAGCAGCTCGCTAGCGGGAGGGTTCTCCTACGAGCAGTACTTC
TRBV7-6	-	TRBJ1-1	few	CASSQAPGTQNTEAFF	TGTGCCAGCAGCCAGGCGCCCGGGACACAGAACACTGAAGCTTTCTTT
TRBV5-6	TRBD2	TRBJ2-5	-	CASSRRGGAEREAQYF	TGTGCCAGCAGCCGCAGAGGTGGGGCCGAGCGGGAGGCCCAGTACTTC
TRBV11-3	TRBD2	TRBJ2-1	-	CASSQHRTSGYNEQFF	TGTGCCAGCAGTCAACACCGGACTAGCGGGTACAATGAGCAGTTCTTC
TRBV7-2	-	TRBJ2-7	-	CASSTWTVAYEQYF	TGTGCCAGCAGCACCTGGACGGTTGCCTACGAGCAGTACTTC
TRBV7-3	-	TRBJ2-3	-	CASSLSGWITDTQYF	TGTGCCAGCAGCTTATCGGGCTGGATAACAGATACGCAGTATTTT
TRBV9	-	TRBJ2-1	-	CASSVEDRVYDEQFF	TGTGCCAGCAGCGTAGAGGACAGAGTGTATGATGAGCAGTTCTTC